This entry describes one T cell receptor beta chain. These data belong to a study of shared clonotypes between healthy human individuals. The data were produced by immunoSEQ multiplex PCR, yet TCRdb's version contains in-frame clones alone and is incomplete. Of around 1 million clones in the sample, 60% to 85% were seen once. V was shortened by 2 bases and J by 7 bases, with 9 bases between the two germline ends. This CDR3 spans 12 amino acids. The germline CDR1 and CDR2 sequences are SGHAT and FQNNGV. This chain joins TRBV11-2 and TRBJ2-7; D ambiguous. Sequenced sample: memory CD4+ T cells sorted from blood. Subset meaning: CD45RA-negative fraction. This clonotype was sampled from a young man in good health. The CDR3 region is CASSLNKGEQYF. CDR3 bases: TGTGCCAGCAGCTTAAATAAGGGAGAGCAGTACTTC.